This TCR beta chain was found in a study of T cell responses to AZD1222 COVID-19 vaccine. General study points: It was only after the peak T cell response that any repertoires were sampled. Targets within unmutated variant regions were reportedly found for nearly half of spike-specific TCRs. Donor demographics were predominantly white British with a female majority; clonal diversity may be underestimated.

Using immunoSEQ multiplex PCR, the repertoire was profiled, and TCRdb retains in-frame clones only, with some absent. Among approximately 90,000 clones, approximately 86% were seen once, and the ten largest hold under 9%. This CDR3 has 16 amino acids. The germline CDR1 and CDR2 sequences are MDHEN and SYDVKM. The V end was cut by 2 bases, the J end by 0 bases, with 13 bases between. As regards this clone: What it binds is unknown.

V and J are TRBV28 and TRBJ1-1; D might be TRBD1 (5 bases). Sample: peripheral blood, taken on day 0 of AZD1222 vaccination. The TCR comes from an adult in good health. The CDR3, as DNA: TGTGCCAGCAGTTTAGCGTCGGGGGGGTTGAACACTGAAGCTTTCTTT. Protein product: CASSLASGGLNTEAFF.